This T cell receptor beta chain was found in a study of molecular identifiers for immune sequencing clone quantification. Across the whole study: Replicates split RNA from approximately 22,000 or 94,000 naive CD8 cells five ways, and the researchers sequenced four portions.

CDR3 size: 13 residues. The germline V and J ends were trimmed by 9 bases and 5 bases, with 17 bases remaining between them. Germline CDR1 and CDR2: SGHDT and YYEEEE. Bulk TCR library preparation followed previously described methods with listed TCR primers. Using its own MiXCR run on the PCR reads, TCRdb lists one record per CDR3 protein. The sample contains roughly 320,000 distinct CDR3 sequences, around a fifth of which appear only once. Study results and limitations: Over 99% of effector molecules, yet under 1% of naive-cell molecules, were held by clones above 20 RNA copies.

Ten or more counts support this clonotype. Its antigen is as yet unknown. Input for naive CD8 libraries was about 18,000 to 1,100,000 sorted cells; the RNA fraction used was 10%, 30% or 50%. Sequencing was done on a sample of naive CD8+ T cells from blood, with Jurkat cell RNA spiked in. Specified subset: FACS-sorted CD8+CD4-CCR7+CD45RA+ naive T cells. The TCR sequence derives from a human donor in good health. Some libraries in this study had Jurkat cell RNA spiked in. The chain recombines TRBV5-6 with TRBJ1-1; possibly TRBD1 for D (5 bases). DNA for the CDR3: TGTGCCACCTCATCCGGGGGGTGGACTGAAGCTTTCTTT. This translates into CATSSGGWTEAFF.